This TCR beta chain comes out of a study of CD8 T cells in ankylosing spondylitis. This CDR3 region has 16 residues. Germline CDR1 is SGHAT and CDR2 is FQNNGV. Trimming cost V 1 base and J 5 bases; bases outside gene matches: 4. TCRdb called the 5' RACE reads again in MiXCR, with one record for every CDR3 protein. The profile shows just under 350,000 distinct CDR3 sequences, roughly 14% of them singletons. This clonotype has just a few counts. This rearrangement joins TRBV11-2 to TRBJ1-6; 8 bases match TRBD1. The TCR was taken from a male donor with ankylosing spondylitis or in good health (not recorded which). Source material: blood, either unsorted or a sorted T cell fraction (not recorded which). CDR3 in DNA: TGTGCCAGCAGCTTAGCAGGGGGCGAAAATAATTCACCCCTCCACTTT. It translates to CASSLAGGENNSPLHF. Looking up the rest from reference TRBV11-2 and TRBJ1-6 gives the full variable domain: EAGVAQSPRYKIIEKRQSVAFWCNPISGHATLYWYQQILGQGPKLLIQFQNNGVVDDSQLPKDRFSAERLKGVDSTLKIQPAKLEDSAVYLCASSLAGGENNSPLHFGNGTRLTVT.